This TCR beta chain is from a study of blood T cell repertoires in COVID-19 (dated by TCRdb to about 2020). Regarding the study in general: Collaborator samples came from the United States, Italy and Spain and covered acute and convalescent phases of COVID-19. The material from the prospective study consisted of cDNA or gDNA derived from T cells, B-cell-depleted T cells, or PBMCs. Nearly every sample came with metadata listing a de-identified subject ID, COVID-19 status, age in years and sex. The repertoires were released in a freely available public database intended as a resource for research on the immune response to SARS-CoV-2. The samples were drawn from the first 160 participants of the ongoing ImmuneRACE study and from some 1,300 subjects provided by 6 global collaborators. Deeply sampled blood TCRbeta repertoires from subjects exposed to, actively infected with, or recovered from COVID-19 were included in the dataset. Where HLA class I and class II types were available, the types were taken from metadata supplied by the sample provider, not from assay-based typing. General study outcomes and caveats: The quantity of clinical and demographic metadata differed by source and by participant and was supplied without curation.

The CDR3 starts with the cysteine, ends with the phenylalanine, and has 17 residues. Only CDR3 DNA remains: 51 bases, in frame from the first base. TCRbeta CDR3 regions were amplified from genomic DNA by means of the immunoSEQ Assay, a bias-controlled multiplex PCR. As for how the authors treated the data: The number of nucleated cells in each sample was estimated by amplification of reference gene primers within the assay. To quantify the absolute abundance of each unique TCRbeta CDR3 rearrangement, sequence reads were collapsed and filtered. For each sample, productive Simpson clonality was calculated as the square root of Simpson's diversity index across productive rearrangements. This immuneACCESS table, as held by TCRdb, lists in-frame sequences with V and J called but not all clones. Of the missing ones, under half trace to an unresolved V gene in checked studies; the others have no known cause. The DNA was the basis for D and trimming; V, J and clone size are from that table. The sample table shows 200,000 to 250,000 clones, and approximately 82% are seen once. About 15% of the sample rests with the top ten.

Participants in the prospective study were aged roughly 18 to 89 years, lived in some 24 United States geographic areas, and enrolled through a virtual design. To assign participants to cohorts, the prospective study relied on clinical history that participants themselves reported in a screening survey and a study questionnaire. ImmuneRACE Cohort 3 recovered participants were defined by two consecutive negative NP/OP PCR tests, healthcare professional clearance, or symptom resolution. In the prospective study, whole blood, serum and a nasopharyngeal or oropharyngeal swab were collected from each participant by mobile phlebotomists. Over a 2-month period, participants in the prospective study had the option of providing additional blood draws and questionnaires. Prospective study blood samples were shipped either frozen or at room temperature before DNA extraction. Notes on this clone: Which antigen it targets is not known. No much larger clone exists at a distance of one base, and base qualities are not known.

Material for sequencing was PBMCs or T cells enriched from blood (not recorded which). The sequence derives from a middle-aged man who had recovered from COVID-19. The V gene is TRBV21-1 and the J gene is TRBJ2-6; the D call of TRBD2 is as the table states it, not checked on the DNA. TRBV21-1 is noted as a pseudogene. CDR3 reads: CASHRDFSGSGANVLTF. The DNA sequence is given as TGTGCCAGCCACCGGGACTTCTCGGGCTCTGGGGCCAACGTCCTGACTTTC.